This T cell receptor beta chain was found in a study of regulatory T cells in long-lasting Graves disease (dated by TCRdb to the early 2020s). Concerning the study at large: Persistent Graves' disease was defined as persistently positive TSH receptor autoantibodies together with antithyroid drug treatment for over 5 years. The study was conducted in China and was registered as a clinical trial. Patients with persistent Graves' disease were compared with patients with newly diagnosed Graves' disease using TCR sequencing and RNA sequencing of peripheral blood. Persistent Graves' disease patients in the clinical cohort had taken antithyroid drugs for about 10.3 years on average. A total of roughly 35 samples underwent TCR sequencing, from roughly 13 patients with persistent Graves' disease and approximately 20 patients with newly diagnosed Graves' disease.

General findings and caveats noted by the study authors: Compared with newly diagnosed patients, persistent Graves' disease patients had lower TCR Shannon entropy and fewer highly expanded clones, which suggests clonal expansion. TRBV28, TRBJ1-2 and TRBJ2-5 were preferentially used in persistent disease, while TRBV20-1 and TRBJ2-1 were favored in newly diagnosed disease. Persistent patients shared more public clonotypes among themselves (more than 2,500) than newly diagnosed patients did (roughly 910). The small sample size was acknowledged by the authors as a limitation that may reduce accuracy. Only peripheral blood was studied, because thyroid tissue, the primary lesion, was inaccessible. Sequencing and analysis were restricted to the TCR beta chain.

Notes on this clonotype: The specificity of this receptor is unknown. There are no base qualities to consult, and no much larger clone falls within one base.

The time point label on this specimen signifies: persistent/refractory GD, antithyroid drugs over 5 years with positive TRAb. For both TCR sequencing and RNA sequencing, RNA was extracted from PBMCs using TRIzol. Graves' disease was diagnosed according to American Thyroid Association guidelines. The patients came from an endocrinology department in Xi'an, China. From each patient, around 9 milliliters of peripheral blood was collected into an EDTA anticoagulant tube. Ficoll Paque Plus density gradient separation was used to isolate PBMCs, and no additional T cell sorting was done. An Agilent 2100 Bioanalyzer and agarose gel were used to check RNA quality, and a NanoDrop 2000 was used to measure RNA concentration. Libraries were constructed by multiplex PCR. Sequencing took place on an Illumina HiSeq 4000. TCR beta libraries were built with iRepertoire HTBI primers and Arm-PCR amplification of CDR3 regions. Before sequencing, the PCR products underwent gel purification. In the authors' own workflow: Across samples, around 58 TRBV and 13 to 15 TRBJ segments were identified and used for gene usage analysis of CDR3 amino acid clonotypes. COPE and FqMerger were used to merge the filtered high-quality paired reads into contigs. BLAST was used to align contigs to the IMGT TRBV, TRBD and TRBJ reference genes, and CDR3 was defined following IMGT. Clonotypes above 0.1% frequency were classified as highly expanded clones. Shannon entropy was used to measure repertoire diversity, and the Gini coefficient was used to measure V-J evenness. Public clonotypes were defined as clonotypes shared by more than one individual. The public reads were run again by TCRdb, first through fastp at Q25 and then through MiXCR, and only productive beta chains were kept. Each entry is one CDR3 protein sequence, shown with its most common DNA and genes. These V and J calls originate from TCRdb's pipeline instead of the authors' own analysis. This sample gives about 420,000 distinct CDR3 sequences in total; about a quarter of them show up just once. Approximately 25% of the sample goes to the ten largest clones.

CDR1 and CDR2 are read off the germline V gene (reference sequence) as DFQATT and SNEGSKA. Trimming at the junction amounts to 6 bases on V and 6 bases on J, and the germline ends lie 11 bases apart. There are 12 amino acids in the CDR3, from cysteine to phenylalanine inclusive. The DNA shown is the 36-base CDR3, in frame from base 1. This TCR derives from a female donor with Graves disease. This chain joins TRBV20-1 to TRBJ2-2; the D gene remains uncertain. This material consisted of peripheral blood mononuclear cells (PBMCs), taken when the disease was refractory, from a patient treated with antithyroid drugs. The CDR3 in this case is CSALLGPGELFF. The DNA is TGCAGTGCCCTTCTAGGGCCCGGGGAGCTGTTTTTT.